A single TCR beta chain is shown here with its context. This record belongs to a study of blood T cell repertoires in COVID-19. On the study more broadly: Spain, Italy and the United States supplied samples that represented acute and convalescent COVID-19. From T cells, B-cell-depleted T cells, or PBMCs came the material, which was cDNA or gDNA.

Authors' analysis steps: Amplified reference gene primers provided the basis for estimating nucleated cell counts. Some clones are missing from TCRdb's copy, which holds only in-frame ones; the method was immunoSEQ multiplex PCR. That table gives V, J and clone size, and the DNA gave D and trimming. The sample contains 52,000 or so clones, roughly 90% of which appear only once. The CDR3 spans 12 residues. The ends were cut back, 5 bases at V and 5 bases at J, with 8 bases in the middle. Per the germline V gene, CDR1 is SGHVS and CDR2 is FQNEAQ. The sample was peripheral blood. The chain employs TRBV7-8 and TRBJ2-3; D gene uncertain. This clonotype originated in a man between 50 and 59 years old with acute or convalescent COVID-19. CDR3 in DNA: TGTGCCAGCAGCCAAATGCGAGATACGCAGTATTTT. As protein: CASSQMRDTQYF.